Listed below are T cell receptor beta chains from one sample, sequenced in a study of T cell clones after liver transplantation. Method: immunoSEQ multiplex PCR; TCRdb's copy keeps in-frame clones and lacks some. The sample carries some 110,000 clones, roughly 80% recorded once. The input for sequencing was CD4+ T cells from blood, taken before liver transplant. The receptors were gathered from a human donor who received a liver transplant. Both conserved end residues are part of each CDR3. The order of the fields is V gene, D gene, clone size, J gene, CDR3 DNA, CDR3 protein. D genes are given only for firm matches. A row's size may be missing; if present it is once, few, many or a size class.

v_call: TRBV18; d_call: NA; clone_size: NA; j_call: TRBJ1-1; cdr3_nt: TGTGCCAGCTCACCTCAGCCGCCCGGGAACACTGAAGCTTTCTTT; cdr3_aa: CASSPQPPGNTEAFF
v_call: TRBV19; d_call: NA; clone_size: NA; j_call: TRBJ1-4; cdr3_nt: TGTGCCAGTAGTATTAGGAGGGAAAAACTGTTTTTT; cdr3_aa: CASSIRREKLFF
v_call: TRBV14; d_call: NA; clone_size: NA; j_call: TRBJ2-1; cdr3_nt: TGTGCCAGCAGCCAAGCCCCCGTTGGACCACAATCCAATGAGCAGTTCTTC; cdr3_aa: CASSQAPVGPQSNEQFF
v_call: TRBV7-2; d_call: TRBD1; clone_size: NA; j_call: TRBJ2-7; cdr3_nt: TGTGCCAGCAGTTCCGCGGACAGGATCGCCCACGAGCAGTACTTC; cdr3_aa: CASSSADRIAHEQYF
v_call: TRBV7-2; d_call: NA; clone_size: NA; j_call: TRBJ2-1; cdr3_nt: TGTGCCAGCAGTCCTCCGGGACTCGGTTACAATGAGCAGTTCTTC; cdr3_aa: CASSPPGLGYNEQFF
v_call: TRBV4-2; d_call: TRBD2; clone_size: NA; j_call: TRBJ2-7; cdr3_nt: TGTGCCAGCAGCCAACCCGGACTAGCGGGAAGGCAGTACTTC; cdr3_aa: CASSQPGLAGRQYF
v_call: TRBV7-9; d_call: NA; clone_size: NA; j_call: TRBJ1-6; cdr3_nt: TGTGCCAGCAGCTTAGGCGGGGAAAGTCCCCTCCACTTT; cdr3_aa: CASSLGGESPLHF
v_call: TRBV7-9; d_call: NA; clone_size: NA; j_call: TRBJ2-7; cdr3_nt: TGTGCCAGCAGCCTACAGGGACTCAGCTACGAGCAGTACTTC; cdr3_aa: CASSLQGLSYEQYF
v_call: TRBV25-1; d_call: NA; clone_size: once; j_call: TRBJ2-1; cdr3_nt: TGTGCCAGCAGGAGGGGGTTGGATTTCGATGAGCAGTTCTTC; cdr3_aa: CASRRGLDFDEQFF
v_call: TRBV7-8; d_call: NA; clone_size: NA; j_call: TRBJ2-7; cdr3_nt: TGTGCCAGCAGCTTAGAGGCCAGGTCCTACGAGCAGTACTTC; cdr3_aa: CASSLEARSYEQYF
v_call: TRBV5-1; d_call: TRBD1; clone_size: NA; j_call: TRBJ2-7; cdr3_nt: TGCGCCAGCAGCAGCACAGGGGTTTTCAACGAGCAGTACTTC; cdr3_aa: CASSSTGVFNEQYF
v_call: TRBV11-2; d_call: TRBD2; clone_size: NA; j_call: TRBJ2-2; cdr3_nt: TGTGCCAGCAGACTACTAGCGGGAGGGTTTAGCACCGGGGAGCTGTTTTTT; cdr3_aa: CASRLLAGGFSTGELFF
v_call: TRBV7-9; d_call: NA; clone_size: NA; j_call: TRBJ2-2; cdr3_nt: TGTGCCAGCAGCCGTATGCGACAGATCACCGGGGAGCTGTTTTTT; cdr3_aa: CASSRMRQITGELFF
v_call: TRBV19; d_call: NA; clone_size: NA; j_call: TRBJ2-5; cdr3_nt: TGTGCCACCGACCGGGTTGGAGAGACCCAGTACTTC; cdr3_aa: CATDRVGETQYF
v_call: TRBV28; d_call: NA; clone_size: once; j_call: TRBJ1-1; cdr3_nt: TGTGCCACCGCAGTGAACACTGAAGCTTTCTTT; cdr3_aa: CATAVNTEAFF
v_call: TRBV5-4; d_call: NA; clone_size: once; j_call: TRBJ2-2; cdr3_nt: TGTGCCAGCAGCCTGAAGATTTCCACCGGGGAGCTGTTTTTT; cdr3_aa: CASSLKISTGELFF
v_call: TRBV9; d_call: NA; clone_size: NA; j_call: TRBJ2-1; cdr3_nt: TGTGCCAGCAGCGTAGTGGCGGGATACAACAATGAGCAGTTCTTC; cdr3_aa: CASSVVAGYNNEQFF
v_call: TRBV5-4; d_call: NA; clone_size: NA; j_call: TRBJ2-2; cdr3_nt: TGTGCCAGCAGCTTGGCCGAGGTGGGGCTAGCTCCAACCGGGGAGCTGTTTTTT; cdr3_aa: CASSLAEVGLAPTGELFF
v_call: TRBV9; d_call: NA; clone_size: NA; j_call: TRBJ2-7; cdr3_nt: TGTGCCAGCAGCGTAGCTGTCGCGGGCGTGGAGGACCACGAGCAGTACTTC; cdr3_aa: CASSVAVAGVEDHEQYF
v_call: TRBV11-2; d_call: NA; clone_size: NA; j_call: TRBJ2-7; cdr3_nt: TGTGCCAGCAGCTTAGAGCTGGCGGTCTACGAGCAGTACTTC; cdr3_aa: CASSLELAVYEQYF
v_call: TRBV18; d_call: NA; clone_size: NA; j_call: TRBJ1-6; cdr3_nt: TGTGCCAGCTCACCAGGGACGGTCGGTAATTCACCCCTCCACTTT; cdr3_aa: CASSPGTVGNSPLHF
v_call: TRBV7-3; d_call: TRBD2; clone_size: NA; j_call: TRBJ2-7; cdr3_nt: TGTGCCAGCTCTCGGGGGGACTCCTACGAGCAGTACTTC; cdr3_aa: CASSRGDSYEQYF
v_call: TRBV5-1; d_call: TRBD2; clone_size: NA; j_call: TRBJ2-3; cdr3_nt: TGCGCCAGTCGCAGCGGGAGCGGCGCAGATACGCAGTATTTT; cdr3_aa: CASRSGSGADTQYF
v_call: TRBV10-2; d_call: NA; clone_size: NA; j_call: TRBJ1-2; cdr3_nt: TGCGCCAGCACCTCCGGGGACTCGGGGTATGGCTACACCTTC; cdr3_aa: CASTSGDSGYGYTF
v_call: TRBV5-1; d_call: NA; clone_size: NA; j_call: TRBJ2-6; cdr3_nt: TGCGCCAGCAGCCGATCCCCGACAGGCTCTGGGGCCAACGTCCTGACTTTC; cdr3_aa: CASSRSPTGSGANVLTF
v_call: TRBV6-6; d_call: TRBD1; clone_size: NA; j_call: TRBJ1-1; cdr3_nt: TGTGCCAGCACGAGAAGACAGGGCGCCGCTTTCTTT; cdr3_aa: CASTRRQGAAFF
v_call: TRBV2; d_call: NA; clone_size: NA; j_call: TRBJ2-5; cdr3_nt: TGTGCCAGCAGTGGAAACCAGCACCAAGAGACCCAGTACTTC; cdr3_aa: CASSGNQHQETQYF